Below, one T cell receptor beta chain is given with its context. As originally analysed: The assay estimated nucleated cells by amplifying reference gene primers. The protocol was immunoSEQ multiplex PCR, while the TCRdb copy is restricted to in-frame clones and leaves out a portion. V and J calls and clone size are as listed in that table; D and trimming were resolved from the DNA. The data show around 250,000 clones, approximately 83% seen once. All enrollees were about 18 to 90 years old and from roughly 22 US areas. The recovered donors of Cohort 3 showed two negative PCRs, clearance, or symptom resolution. This record belongs to a study of blood T cell repertoires in COVID-19. V lost 3 bases, J lost 9 bases, and 9 bases lay in between. The CDR3 totals 12 residues. Germline loops: CDR1 ENHRY, CDR2 SYGVKD.

Sequencing was carried out using PBMCs or T cells enriched from blood (not recorded which). The V and J genes are TRBV10-3 and TRBJ2-1; TRBD2 might be the D (5 bases). This clonotype originated in a woman aged 45-65 years who had recovered from COVID-19. CDR3 amino acids: CAISETGIEQFF. As DNA, the CDR3 is TGTGCCATCAGTGAAACGGGGATTGAGCAGTTCTTC.